This entry is about one T cell receptor (beta chain). These data come from a study of radiotherapy plus CTLA-4 blockade in lung cancer. Study context: For approximately 19% of patients, objective responses occurred, and approximately 31% had disease control.

Profiling relied on immunoSEQ multiplex PCR, and the TCRdb table lists in-frame clones only, not all of them. Of roughly 110,000 clones listed, roughly 84% were seen once; the top ten hold under 3%. The origin of this receptor is a human donor with non-small cell lung cancer that progressed on radiotherapy plus ipilimumab. Some clones in this sample may be carry-over from other donors' samples. The sequencing used peripheral blood, collected from a patient treated with radiotherapy plus ipilimumab.

In nucleotides, the CDR3 is TGTGCCAGCAGCGTAGGGATTGAGCAGTTCTTC. Its translation is CASSVGIEQFF. The rearrangement uses TRBV9 and TRBJ2-1, with D hard to call. Trimming took off 0 bases at V and 9 bases at J, with 4 bases between the two ends. Germline CDR1 reads SGDLS; CDR2 reads YYNGEE. This CDR3 has 11 residues. Complete variable domain (other parts from reference TRBV9 and TRBJ2-1): DSGVTQTPKHLITATGQRVTLRCSPRSGDLSVYWYQQSLDQGLQFLIQYYNGEERAKGNILERFSAQQFPDLHSELNLSSLELGDSALYFCASSVGIEQFFGPGTRLTVL.